This T cell receptor beta chain stems from a study of T-cell memory formation after mild COVID-19. At the level of the study: TCR clusters were mostly donor specific. Broader study findings: Clones contracting day 15 to 85 were balanced CD4/CD8; later expanders leaned CD4+.

The CDR3 spans 15 residues. The germline V and J ends were trimmed by 8 bases and 0 bases, with 14 bases remaining between them. The sample holds many counts of this clonotype. The antigen is unknown. TCRdb redid the calling of the 5' RACE reads with MiXCR, one entry per CDR3 protein. The table includes some 65,000 distinct CDR3 sequences, roughly 17% detected once. This sequence originates from an adult woman who had mild COVID-19 (a few samples of this study predate the infection). Cell type and time point are not known. The source material was PBMCs or a T cell subset sorted from them (not recorded which). The gene calls are TRBV12-3 or TRBV12-4 and TRBJ1-5, with D possibly TRBD1 on 5 matching bases. The chain's CDR3 is CASRRASYSNQPQHF. CDR3 nucleotides: TGTGCCAGCCGCAGGGCCTCTTATAGCAATCAGCCCCAGCATTTT.